The next 31 T cell receptor beta chains were all read from a single sample in a study of blood T cell repertoires in COVID-19. Sequencing used immunoSEQ multiplex PCR; TCRdb keeps in-frame clones, though not all of them. The data hold 95,000 to 130,000 clones, with roughly 79% observed a single time. The sequencing input was peripheral blood. The receptors shown here come from a man in his sixties or seventies with active or convalescent COVID-19.

The chain is built from TRBV5-1 and TRBJ2-7; 11 bases fit TRBD1. Germline lookup yields CDR1 SGHRS and CDR2 YFSETQ. The CDR3 covers 14 residues. After removal of 4 bases from V and 3 bases from J, the junction contained 3 bases not matched to a gene. This CDR3 reads CASSKDRGHYEQYF. The CDR3 DNA reads TGCGCCAGCAGCAAGGACAGGGGGCACTACGAGCAGTACTTC.

The rearrangement links TRBV9 to TRBJ1-4; 7 bases map to TRBD1. J lost 8 bases, V lost 4 bases, and 17 bases had no gene match. Germline CDR1 is SGDLS and CDR2 is YYNGEE. The CDR3 loop spans 17 amino acids. CDR3 DNA sequence: TGTGCCAGCAGCTCCCTTGGGGGCAGGGGGATTGGGGAAAAACTGTTTTTT. This sequence encodes CASSSLGGRGIGEKLFF.

The V gene is TRBV10-2, the J gene TRBJ1-1, with 8 bases fitting TRBD1. V dropped 6 bases and J dropped 1; count of bases not matched to a gene: 4. The V gene's germline CDR1 is WSHSY and CDR2 SAAADI. The CDR3 length is 14 residues. CDR3 loop: CASSRTGWNTEAFF. CDR3 nucleotides: TGCGCCAGCAGCCGGACAGGGTGGAACACTGAAGCTTTCTTT.

This clone was seen only once. V usage is TRBV28 and J usage is TRBJ1-2, with TRBD1 matching over 10 bases. The V gene end was trimmed by 4 bases and the J gene end by 8 bases; junction bases not matched to a gene: 10. The CDR3 sequence is 15 residues long. Germline values: CDR1 MDHEN, CDR2 SYDVKM. This CDR3 reads CASSSLDRGSFGYTF. CDR3 DNA: TGTGCCAGCAGTTCCTTGGACAGGGGGTCGTTCGGCTACACCTTC.

The rearrangement uses TRBV2 and TRBJ2-3; 10 nucleotides agree with TRBD1. This CDR3 contains 15 residues. The germline gives CDR1 SNHLY, CDR2 FYNNEI. Losses at the gene ends were 6 bases for V and 3 bases for J; bases not matched to a gene: 6. CDR3 amino acids: CASRKDRGPTDTQYF. In nucleotides, the CDR3 is TGTGCCAGCAGGAAAGACAGGGGGCCTACAGATACGCAGTATTTT.

This clone was recorded a few times. The chain uses TRBV6-2 or TRBV6-3 and TRBJ2-7, with TRBD2 matching over 12 bases. CDR3 length: 16 residues. CDR1 is MNHEY, CDR2 SVGEGT, per germline. V shed 4 bases, J shed 4 bases, and the junction held 8 bases outside the gene matches. The CDR3 DNA sequence: TGTGCCAGCAGTTTACCCCTGACTAGCGGGAGTTACGAGCAGTACTTC. Its translation: CASSLPLTSGSYEQYF.

This chain joins TRBV12-5 and TRBJ2-7; D possibly corresponds to TRBD2 (5 bases). V shed 5 bases and J shed 2 bases, with 16 bases lying between them. There are 15 residues in the CDR3. Looked up from germline, CDR1 is LGHNT and CDR2 is FRNRAP. The CDR3 reads CASGPEAGPTYEQYF. Written as DNA, the CDR3 is TGTGCTAGTGGTCCCGAGGCGGGCCCAACCTACGAGCAGTACTTC.

The V call is TRBV6-2 or TRBV6-3, the J call TRBJ2-1, with 13 positions matching TRBD2. Germline lookup yields CDR1 MNHEY and CDR2 SVGEGT. The ends lost 0 bases at V and 10 bases at J; junction bases unmatched: 3. The CDR3 covers 15 residues. CDR3 sequence reads: CASSYSPGLAGEQFF. The CDR3 DNA sequence: TGTGCCAGCAGTTACTCGCCGGGACTAGCGGGGGAGCAGTTCTTC.

The count of this clone is one. The rearrangement links TRBV5-1 to TRBJ1-6; 7 nucleotides align to TRBD1. Germline V gene lookup returns CDR1 SGHRS and CDR2 YFSETQ. The CDR3 runs 17 residues. Germline trimming cut 5 bases from V and 0 bases from J; bases unmatched to any gene: 8. In DNA, the CDR3 is TGCGCCAGCAGTTTCGGGACAGACCCCTCCTATAATTCACCCCTCCACTTT. It translates to CASSFGTDPSYNSPLHF.

This chain uses TRBV4-2 with TRBJ1-1, with D possibly TRBD1 on 6 matching bases. CDR3 length equals 17 residues. The V end lost 1 base, the J end lost 6 bases, and 21 bases lay between the germline ends. Germline-derived CDR1 and CDR2 are LGHNA and YNFKEQ. CDR3 nucleotides: TGTGCCAGCAGCCAAGGAGCGGCGGACTGGGGGCGAGCTGAAGCTTTCTTT. The encoded protein is CASSQGAADWGRAEAFF.

J is TRBJ2-2 and V is TRBV29-1; perhaps TRBD2 as D (6 bases). The CDR3 is made up of 13 amino acids. The germline V and J ends were trimmed by 7 bases and 0 bases, with 9 bases remaining between them. Germline loops: CDR1 SQVTM, CDR2 ANQGSEA. CDR3 protein: CSAPGANTGELFF. CDR3 in DNA: TGCAGCGCTCCGGGGGCGAACACCGGGGAGCTGTTTTTT.

V gene TRBV19 combines with J gene TRBJ1-5; tentative D call: TRBD1 (5 bases). The germline V gene has CDR1 LNHDA and CDR2 SQIVND (reference sequence). This CDR3 comprises 16 residues. The V and J ends lost 2 bases and 0 bases respectively, with 11 bases between them. The CDR3 loop reads CASSIQGTLSNQPQHF. CDR3 coding DNA: TGTGCCAGTAGTATACAGGGCACCCTTAGCAATCAGCCCCAGCATTTT.

This clone was seen only a few times. The rearrangement joins TRBV7-2 to TRBJ1-2; D is possibly TRBD1 (5 bases). Per germline, CDR1 SGHTA and CDR2 FQGNSA. The CDR3 sequence is 16 residues long. The germline V and J ends were trimmed by 5 bases and 4 bases, with 20 bases remaining between them. In DNA, the CDR3 is TGTGCCAGCAGCCCTACCTCGTCGGGGGTTAGCTATGGCTACACCTTC. The encoded protein is CASSPTSSGVSYGYTF.

The rearrangement joins TRBV5-1 to TRBJ1-3; no reliable D call. Trimming took 0 bases from V and 0 from J, leaving 10 bases between them. The CDR3 length is 16 residues. Germline-derived CDR1 and CDR2 are SGHRS and YFSETQ. CDR3 nucleotide sequence: TGCGCCAGCAGCTTGGCTCTTTCGGGCTCTGGAAACACCATATATTTT. The encoded protein is CASSLALSGSGNTIYF.

In this sample, this clone turned up once. The chain has TRBV28 and TRBJ1-1; TRBD1 might be the D (6 bases). The CDR3 has 14 residues. The V gene's germline CDR1 is MDHEN and CDR2 SYDVKM. The ends were cut back, 5 bases at V and 5 bases at J, with 15 bases in the middle. The CDR3 loop reads CASSPGTLLTEAFF. CDR3 bases: TGTGCCAGCAGTCCCGGGACATTATTAACTGAAGCTTTCTTT.

This clone was seen only once. The chain carries TRBV5-6 and TRBJ2-7; 7 bases are a match to TRBD2. V was clipped by 2 bases and J by 6 bases; unmatched bases: 8. The CDR3 length is 14 residues. CDR1 is SGHDT and CDR2 is YYEEEE in the germline V gene. The CDR3 is CASSLGGRRAEQYF. Here the CDR3 DNA reads TGTGCCAGCAGCTTAGGCGGGAGACGGGCCGAGCAGTACTTC.

This rearrangement joins TRBV7-3 to TRBJ2-2; 8 bases align to TRBD1. From germline, CDR1 is SGHTA and CDR2 FQGTGA. V was clipped by 5 bases and J by 6 bases; unmatched bases: 5. This CDR3 is 14 amino acids long. The CDR3 DNA sequence: TGTGCCAGCAGCACAACACAGGGGGCCGGGGAGCTGTTTTTT. It yields the protein CASSTTQGAGELFF.

J is TRBJ1-6 and V is TRBV28, with 10 bases aligning to TRBD1. After removal of 2 bases from V and 7 bases from J, the junction contained 5 bases not matched to a gene. The CDR3 spans 16 residues. Looked up from germline, CDR1 is MDHEN and CDR2 is SYDVKM. CDR3 DNA: TGTGCCAGCAGTTTAGGGGGACAGGGGCTAAATTCACCCCTCCACTTT. This codes for CASSLGGQGLNSPLHF.

The rearrangement links TRBV29-1 to TRBJ1-5, with D tentatively TRBD1 (5 bases). Germline CDR1 is SQVTM and CDR2 is ANQGSEA. The V end lost 7 bases, the J end lost 3 bases, and 13 bases lay between the germline ends. The CDR3 contains 13 residues. The CDR3: CSALGGDNQPQHF. In DNA, the CDR3 is TGCAGCGCGCTCGGGGGTGACAATCAGCCCCAGCATTTT.

The rearrangement joins TRBV4-2 to TRBJ2-1, with 7 bases that match TRBD2. J gave up 12 bases and V 0 bases, and 14 bases lay outside the gene matches. The CDR3 runs 16 residues. Germline values: CDR1 LGHNA, CDR2 YNFKEQ. The CDR3 is CASSQDPASGPLGQFF. The DNA of the CDR3 is TGTGCCAGCAGCCAAGATCCGGCTAGCGGCCCTCTCGGGCAGTTCTTC.

The J gene is TRBJ2-1, the V gene TRBV29-1, with TRBD2 matching 15 bases. Germline V lookup: CDR1 SQVTM, CDR2 ANQGSEA. CDR3 size: 18 residues. V lost 3 bases and J lost 0; bases outside the gene matches: 6. CDR3 sequence reads: CSVDRGLAGGDSYNEQFF. The CDR3 DNA is TGCAGCGTTGATAGGGGACTAGCGGGAGGAGACTCCTACAATGAGCAGTTCTTC.

CDR3 in DNA: TGTGCCAGCAGCCCACTTAACACCGGGGAGCTGTTTTTT. It translates to CASSPLNTGELFF. The V gene is TRBV7-8, the J gene TRBJ2-2; D unclear. The V and J ends lost 5 bases and 2 bases respectively, with 6 bases between them. The CDR3 length is 13 residues. CDR1 is SGHVS and CDR2 is FQNEAQ in the germline V gene. The whole variable domain, remainder taken from reference TRBV7-8 and TRBJ2-2, is GAGVSQSPRYKVAKRGQDVALRCDPISGHVSLFWYQQALGQGPEFLTYFQNEAQLDKSGLPSDRFFAERPEGSVSTLKIQRTQQEDSAVYLCASSPLNTGELFFGEGSRLTVL.

This chain joins TRBV9 and TRBJ1-2, with D possibly TRBD1 on 5 matching bases. The CDR3 has 14 amino acids. V was clipped by 4 bases and J by 6 bases, with 16 bases between them. Per the germline V gene, CDR1 is SGDLS and CDR2 is YYNGEE. CDR3 sequence: CASSKAPGGNGYTF. The CDR3 nucleotides read TGTGCCAGCAGCAAAGCTCCCGGGGGGAATGGCTACACCTTC.

There are a few counts of this clone. The V call is TRBV5-6, the J call TRBJ1-5; D ambiguous. The CDR3 contains 15 residues. Germline V CDR1 and CDR2: SGHDT, YYEEEE. Trimming removed 4 bases at V and 7 bases at J, with 18 bases between. The CDR3 bases are TGTGCCAGCAGCAAATTTCAGAACCAAGTACAGCCCCAGCATTTT. It translates to CASSKFQNQVQPQHF.

The chain recombines TRBV5-6 with TRBJ2-7; 9 bases agree with TRBD1. The germline V gene encodes CDR1 SGHDT and CDR2 YYEEEE. Trimming at V came to 3 bases and at J to 5 bases, leaving 6 bases not matched to a gene. The CDR3 runs to 14 residues. The CDR3 DNA reads TGTGCCAGCAGCTCGGACAGGGGTATCAACGAGCAGTACTTC. It encodes CASSSDRGINEQYF.

This clone was counted between two and nine times. This chain connects TRBV7-5 to TRBJ1-1; the table assigns TRBD1, which was not confirmed against the DNA. TRBV7-5 counts as a pseudogene. This CDR3 has 17 amino acids. The CDR3: CVRCPRWDRVGYTEAFF. The DNA of the CDR3 is TGTGTCAGATGCCCCCGATGGGACAGGGTAGGGTACACTGAAGCTTTCTTT.

This chain's CDR3 is CSGPMETGEGEKLFF. The CDR3 DNA reads TGCAGCGGACCGATGGAAACAGGGGAAGGAGAAAAACTGTTTTTT. This chain uses TRBV29-1 with TRBJ1-4; 7 nucleotides line up with TRBD1. V gave up 7 bases and J gave up 8 bases; unmatched junction bases: 16. In germline, CDR1 is SQVTM, CDR2 ANQGSEA. There are 15 residues in the CDR3.

This clone appeared a few times. The chain couples TRBV2 to TRBJ1-4; no clear D. Germline CDR1 SNHLY, CDR2 FYNNEI. The V gene lost 5 bases and the J gene lost 6 bases, with 4 bases spanning the gap. This CDR3 region has 11 residues. Written as DNA, the CDR3 is TGTGCCAGCAGTTTCGATGAAAAACTGTTTTTT. It specifies CASSFDEKLFF.

The chain links TRBV11-2 to TRBJ1-6, with D tentatively TRBD1 (5 bases). CDR3 length: 16 amino acids. CDR1 is SGHAT and CDR2 is FQNNGV in the germline V gene. With 3 bases removed from V and 4 bases from J, the gap between germline ends came to 13 bases. In nucleotides, the CDR3 is TGTGCCAGCAGCTTCGGGTGGGCAGGGTATAATTCACCCCTCCACTTT. Its protein product is CASSFGWAGYNSPLHF.

This chain joins TRBV2 and TRBJ2-3; D possibly corresponds to TRBD2 (6 bases). This CDR3 region has 16 residues. Germline loops: CDR1 SNHLY, CDR2 FYNNEI. V was shortened by 3 bases and J by 6 bases, with 19 bases between the two germline ends. The CDR3 sequence is CASSEVGGKPRDTQYF. The CDR3 nucleotides read TGTGCCAGCAGTGAGGTTGGCGGGAAACCCCGGGATACGCAGTATTTT. Complete variable domain (other parts from reference TRBV2 and TRBJ2-3): EPEVTQTPSHQVTQMGQEVILRCVPISNHLYFYWYRQILGQKVEFLVSFYNNEISEKSEIFDDQFSVERPDGSNFTLKIRSTKLEDSAMYFCASSEVGGKPRDTQYFGPGTRLTVL.

The chain joins TRBV7-6 to TRBJ2-2; 8 bases align to TRBD2. CDR1 is SGHVS, CDR2 FNYEAQ, per germline. The V segment lost 0 bases and the J segment 4 bases; nucleotides outside the gene matches: 7. The CDR3 has 17 residues. The CDR3 bases are TGTGCCAGCAGCTTAGCGCCAGCGGGGGTTGGCACCGGGGAGCTGTTTTTT. This encodes CASSLAPAGVGTGELFF. The full variable domain, with the rest looked up from reference TRBV7-6 and TRBJ2-2, is GAGVSQSPRYKVTKRGQDVALRCDPISGHVSLYWYRQALGQGPEFLTYFNYEAQQDKSGLPNDRFSAERPEGSISTLTIQRTEQRDSAMYRCASSLAPAGVGTGELFFGEGSRLTVL.